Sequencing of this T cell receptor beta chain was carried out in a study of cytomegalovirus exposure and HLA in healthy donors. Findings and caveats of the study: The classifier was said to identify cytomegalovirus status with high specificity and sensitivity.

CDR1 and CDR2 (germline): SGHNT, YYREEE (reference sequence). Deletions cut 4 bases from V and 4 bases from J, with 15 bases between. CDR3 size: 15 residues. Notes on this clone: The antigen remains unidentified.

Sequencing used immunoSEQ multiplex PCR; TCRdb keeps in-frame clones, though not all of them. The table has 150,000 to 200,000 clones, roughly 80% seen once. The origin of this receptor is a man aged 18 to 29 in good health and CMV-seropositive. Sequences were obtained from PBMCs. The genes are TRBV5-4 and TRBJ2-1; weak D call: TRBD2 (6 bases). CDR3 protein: CASSPPRGEYNEQFF. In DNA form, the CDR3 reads TGTGCCAGCAGCCCTCCTCGCGGGGAATACAATGAGCAGTTCTTC.